Listed below are T cell receptor beta chains from one sample, sequenced in a study of T-cell memory formation after mild COVID-19. TCRdb reprocessed the 5' RACE reads with MiXCR, giving one entry per CDR3 protein. The sample lists approximately 260,000 distinct CDR3 sequences, 15% to 20% occurring once. Sequences were obtained from PBMCs or a T cell subset sorted from them (not recorded which). The receptors originated from a man between 18 and 35 years old who had mild COVID-19 (a few samples of this study predate the infection). Cell type and time point are not known. The CDR3 runs from the conserved cysteine through the conserved F or W. The order of the fields is V gene, D gene, clone size, J gene, CDR3 DNA, CDR3 protein. The D gene is left open where the match is weak. Clone size is stated in some rows and not others, as once, few, many or a class when expanded.

v_call: TRBV6-2/TRBV6-3
d_call: TRBD1
clone_size: few
j_call: TRBJ1-1
cdr3_nt: TGTGCCAGCAGTGACCCTACAGGGGGCAGGACTGAAGCTTTCTTT
cdr3_aa: CASSDPTGGRTEAFF

v_call: TRBV5-1
d_call: TRBD1
clone_size: NA
j_call: TRBJ1-1
cdr3_nt: TGCGCCAGCGGGGACAGGCCGAACACTGAAGCTTTCTTT
cdr3_aa: CASGDRPNTEAFF

v_call: TRBV19
d_call: NA
clone_size: many
j_call: TRBJ2-2
cdr3_nt: TGTGCCAGTACCTGGGTATCGCTCCCGAACACCGGGGAGCTGTTTTTT
cdr3_aa: CASTWVSLPNTGELFF

v_call: TRBV29-1
d_call: TRBD1
clone_size: few
j_call: TRBJ1-2
cdr3_nt: TGCAGCGTTGATCTCGGCAGGGGGGGCCTGTATGGCTACACCTTC
cdr3_aa: CSVDLGRGGLYGYTF

v_call: TRBV5-1
d_call: NA
clone_size: few
j_call: TRBJ2-2
cdr3_nt: TGCGCCAGCAGTCCCCTTCCGAACACCGGGGAGCTGTTTTTT
cdr3_aa: CASSPLPNTGELFF

v_call: TRBV7-9
d_call: NA
clone_size: NA
j_call: TRBJ2-7
cdr3_nt: TGTGCCACCCAAGCCGCCAGCCGACAGTACTTC
cdr3_aa: CATQAASRQYF

v_call: TRBV14
d_call: NA
clone_size: many
j_call: TRBJ2-7
cdr3_nt: TGTGCCAGCAGCCTCCGGACAAACCAGGCGGACGAGCAGTACTTC
cdr3_aa: CASSLRTNQADEQYF

v_call: TRBV9
d_call: NA
clone_size: NA
j_call: TRBJ1-6
cdr3_nt: TGTGCCAGCAGCGTAGATGGGGGGAGCTCCTATAATTCACCCCTCCACTTT
cdr3_aa: CASSVDGGSSYNSPLHF

v_call: TRBV12-3/TRBV12-4
d_call: NA
clone_size: NA
j_call: TRBJ2-2
cdr3_nt: TGTGCCAGCAGTTCGTCCGGGGAGCTGTTTTTT
cdr3_aa: CASSSSGELFF

v_call: TRBV9
d_call: NA
clone_size: few
j_call: TRBJ1-2
cdr3_nt: TGTGCCAGCAGCGGGCAATTAACGACCTATGGCTACACCTTC
cdr3_aa: CASSGQLTTYGYTF

v_call: TRBV7-3
d_call: NA
clone_size: few
j_call: TRBJ1-1
cdr3_nt: TGTGCCAGCAGCTTTCTTAGAAGACAGGCGAACACTGAAGCTTTCTTT
cdr3_aa: CASSFLRRQANTEAFF

v_call: TRBV6-6
d_call: NA
clone_size: NA
j_call: TRBJ2-7
cdr3_nt: TGTGCCAGCAGCCCCGGCCAGTTGGGTCGGCAGTACTTC
cdr3_aa: CASSPGQLGRQYF

v_call: TRBV7-3
d_call: NA
clone_size: few
j_call: TRBJ1-1
cdr3_nt: TGTGCCAGCAGCCCCGGGACATCGAACACTGAAGCTTTCTTT
cdr3_aa: CASSPGTSNTEAFF

v_call: TRBV6-1
d_call: NA
clone_size: many
j_call: TRBJ2-1
cdr3_nt: TGTGCCAGCAGACTCGGGTCGGGACGGGGGAACAATGAGCAGTTCTTC
cdr3_aa: CASRLGSGRGNNEQFF

v_call: TRBV18
d_call: TRBD1
clone_size: many
j_call: TRBJ2-7
cdr3_nt: TGTGCCAGCTCATCAACAGGGGTTAGCGAGCAGTACTTC
cdr3_aa: CASSSTGVSEQYF

v_call: TRBV6-5
d_call: NA
clone_size: NA
j_call: TRBJ1-2
cdr3_nt: TGTGCCAGCAGTTACGACATTGACGGGCGGGGCTACACCTTC
cdr3_aa: CASSYDIDGRGYTF

v_call: TRBV3-1
d_call: NA
clone_size: few
j_call: TRBJ1-6
cdr3_nt: TGTGCCAGCAGCCAAGGGGCGGTTGACTCACCCCTCCACTTT
cdr3_aa: CASSQGAVDSPLHF

v_call: TRBV6-2/TRBV6-3
d_call: TRBD1
clone_size: few
j_call: TRBJ1-5
cdr3_nt: TGTGCCAGCACCCGGACAGGGCCTAGCAATCAGCCCCAGCATTTT
cdr3_aa: CASTRTGPSNQPQHF

v_call: TRBV19
d_call: TRBD1
clone_size: NA
j_call: TRBJ1-6
cdr3_nt: TGTGCCAGTAGTATAGGGACAGGGAGATCACCCCTCCACTTT
cdr3_aa: CASSIGTGRSPLHF

v_call: TRBV6-5
d_call: TRBD1
clone_size: few
j_call: TRBJ2-5
cdr3_nt: TGTGCCAGCAGTGAACGACAGGGGGCCGTCCAAGAGACCCAGTACTTC
cdr3_aa: CASSERQGAVQETQYF

v_call: TRBV12-3/TRBV12-4
d_call: NA
clone_size: many
j_call: TRBJ2-2
cdr3_nt: TGTGCCAGCAGTTTGGGACAGAACACCGGGGAGCTGTTTTTT
cdr3_aa: CASSLGQNTGELFF

v_call: TRBV5-1
d_call: TRBD1
clone_size: few
j_call: TRBJ1-5
cdr3_nt: TGCGCCAGCCCCCCGGGGTCTCGAACCGGGGACAGGGATGAGGGGTATAGCAATCAGCCCCAGCATTTT
cdr3_aa: CASPPGSRTGDRDEGYSNQPQHF

v_call: TRBV3-1
d_call: TRBD2
clone_size: few
j_call: TRBJ2-5
cdr3_nt: TGTGCCAGCACCCTTAGCGGGGCGTTGACTCAAGAGACCCAGTACTTC
cdr3_aa: CASTLSGALTQETQYF

v_call: TRBV12-3/TRBV12-4
d_call: NA
clone_size: many
j_call: TRBJ2-5
cdr3_nt: TGTGCCAGCGCTAAGAGGGGCAACCAAGAGACCCAGTACTTC
cdr3_aa: CASAKRGNQETQYF

v_call: TRBV2
d_call: NA
clone_size: few
j_call: TRBJ1-2
cdr3_nt: TGTGCCAGCACCCGCACTGAGGCAGGCGACCTCTACACCTTC
cdr3_aa: CASTRTEAGDLYTF

v_call: TRBV20-1
d_call: NA
clone_size: few
j_call: TRBJ2-3
cdr3_nt: TGCAGTGCTAACTTAGCAGGGGTCACAGATACGCAGTATTTT
cdr3_aa: CSANLAGVTDTQYF

v_call: TRBV7-2
d_call: NA
clone_size: many
j_call: TRBJ2-2
cdr3_nt: TGTGCCAGCAGCCTGCAGGGGGGAACTACCGGGGAGCTGTTTTTT
cdr3_aa: CASSLQGGTTGELFF

v_call: TRBV10-3
d_call: NA
clone_size: few
j_call: TRBJ2-7
cdr3_nt: TGTGCCATCAGGGGGACTGCCAGCTACGAGCAGTACTTC
cdr3_aa: CAIRGTASYEQYF

v_call: TRBV5-1
d_call: TRBD2
clone_size: NA
j_call: TRBJ2-1
cdr3_nt: TGCGCCAGCAGCCTACGGGGGGGCTCCTACAATGAGCAGTTCTTC
cdr3_aa: CASSLRGGSYNEQFF

v_call: TRBV6-5
d_call: NA
clone_size: few
j_call: TRBJ1-6
cdr3_nt: TGTGCCAGCAGGTTGTCAGTTGCGGGTTCACCCCTCCACTTT
cdr3_aa: CASRLSVAGSPLHF

v_call: TRBV11-2
d_call: NA
clone_size: NA
j_call: TRBJ2-3
cdr3_nt: TGTGCCAGCAGCTTAGGGACAGGAGGGAGCACAGATACGCAGTATTTT
cdr3_aa: CASSLGTGGSTDTQYF

v_call: TRBV4-1
d_call: NA
clone_size: NA
j_call: TRBJ2-7
cdr3_nt: TGCGCCAGCAGCCCTCCTCCAGGGGTCGGCTACGAGCAGTACTTC
cdr3_aa: CASSPPPGVGYEQYF

v_call: TRBV29-1
d_call: NA
clone_size: NA
j_call: TRBJ2-7
cdr3_nt: TGCAGCGTTGCCTCCGGGGCCGAGCAGTACTTC
cdr3_aa: CSVASGAEQYF

v_call: TRBV7-2
d_call: NA
clone_size: few
j_call: TRBJ2-3
cdr3_nt: TGTGCCAGCAGCCCCAGAGGGCGGGCAGATACGCAGTATTTT
cdr3_aa: CASSPRGRADTQYF

v_call: TRBV5-6
d_call: NA
clone_size: NA
j_call: TRBJ2-5
cdr3_nt: TGTGCCAGCAGCCCACGGACAAACCAAGAGACCCAGTACTTC
cdr3_aa: CASSPRTNQETQYF

v_call: TRBV29-1
d_call: NA
clone_size: NA
j_call: TRBJ1-2
cdr3_nt: TGCAGCGTTGAGCGTGAATACTATGGCTACACCTTC
cdr3_aa: CSVEREYYGYTF

v_call: TRBV6-5
d_call: NA
clone_size: many
j_call: TRBJ2-7
cdr3_nt: TGTGCCAGCAGTTACTCGGGAGGATCCTCCTACGAGCAGTACTTC
cdr3_aa: CASSYSGGSSYEQYF

v_call: TRBV6-2/TRBV6-3
d_call: NA
clone_size: NA
j_call: TRBJ1-1
cdr3_nt: TGTGCCAGCAGTTACTCGCTGAGCATGAACACTGAAGCTTTCTTT
cdr3_aa: CASSYSLSMNTEAFF

v_call: TRBV4-1
d_call: NA
clone_size: many
j_call: TRBJ2-7
cdr3_nt: TGCGCCAGCAGCCAAGATTGGGGCAGCCAAGAGTACTTC
cdr3_aa: CASSQDWGSQEYF

v_call: TRBV5-1
d_call: NA
clone_size: few
j_call: TRBJ2-1
cdr3_nt: TGCGCCAGCAGCCCTGCTACGGGGGAATATGAGCAGTTCTTC
cdr3_aa: CASSPATGEYEQFF

v_call: TRBV11-2
d_call: NA
clone_size: NA
j_call: TRBJ2-3
cdr3_nt: TGTGCCAGCAGCTTGGGACACCGGACAGATACGCAGTATTTT
cdr3_aa: CASSLGHRTDTQYF

v_call: TRBV12-3/TRBV12-4
d_call: TRBD2
clone_size: NA
j_call: TRBJ2-7
cdr3_nt: TGTGCCAGCTGTCTAGCGGGGGGCTACGAGCAGTACTTC
cdr3_aa: CASCLAGGYEQYF

v_call: TRBV5-1
d_call: TRBD2
clone_size: few
j_call: TRBJ2-1
cdr3_nt: TGCGCCAGCAGCTTGCCTAGCGGCTACAATGAGCAGTTCTTC
cdr3_aa: CASSLPSGYNEQFF

v_call: TRBV11-2
d_call: NA
clone_size: few
j_call: TRBJ2-3
cdr3_nt: TGTGCCAGCACCCTCATGCTAATCGGCACAGATACGCAGTATTTT
cdr3_aa: CASTLMLIGTDTQYF

v_call: TRBV6-5
d_call: NA
clone_size: NA
j_call: TRBJ1-5
cdr3_nt: TGTGCCAGCACCGCAGGGGGCAATCAGCCCCAGCATTTT
cdr3_aa: CASTAGGNQPQHF

v_call: TRBV4-3
d_call: TRBD2
clone_size: many
j_call: TRBJ2-5
cdr3_nt: TGCGCCAGCAGCCACCTCAACGAAGCGGGGGGAGTAGAGACCCAGTACTTC
cdr3_aa: CASSHLNEAGGVETQYF

v_call: TRBV27
d_call: NA
clone_size: few
j_call: TRBJ1-1
cdr3_nt: TGTGCCAGCAGTCCCCTGTGGGGGAAGGGACGGAACACTGAAGCTTTCTTT
cdr3_aa: CASSPLWGKGRNTEAFF

v_call: TRBV12-3/TRBV12-4
d_call: NA
clone_size: once
j_call: TRBJ2-5
cdr3_nt: TGTGCCTGCAAGGGGGACCACGAGACCCAGTACTTC
cdr3_aa: CACKGDHETQYF

v_call: TRBV4-2
d_call: TRBD1
clone_size: few
j_call: TRBJ2-7
cdr3_nt: TGTGCCAGCAGCCCTGGGACAGAGCTATACGAGCAGTACTTC
cdr3_aa: CASSPGTELYEQYF

v_call: TRBV4-3
d_call: TRBD2
clone_size: NA
j_call: TRBJ2-3
cdr3_nt: TGCGCCAGCAGCCAAGGCCTAGCGGGGGGGCCCCAAGATACGCAGTATTTT
cdr3_aa: CASSQGLAGGPQDTQYF

v_call: TRBV6-5
d_call: NA
clone_size: few
j_call: TRBJ1-1
cdr3_nt: TGTGCCAGCAGTGAGGACGTGAACACTGAAGCTTTCTTT
cdr3_aa: CASSEDVNTEAFF

v_call: TRBV9
d_call: TRBD1
clone_size: many
j_call: TRBJ2-6
cdr3_nt: TGTGCCAGCAGCGTAGCCCCGTGGCAGGGGGTAAGCTCTGGGGCCAACGTCCTGACTTTC
cdr3_aa: CASSVAPWQGVSSGANVLTF

v_call: TRBV20-1
d_call: NA
clone_size: NA
j_call: TRBJ1-2
cdr3_nt: TGCAGTGCTAGTTTGACAGCTTTTTATGGCTACACCTTC
cdr3_aa: CSASLTAFYGYTF